One T cell receptor (beta chain) is described in this entry. Sequencing used immunoSEQ multiplex PCR; TCRdb keeps in-frame clones, though not all of them. The sample comprises some 2.4 million clones, over 85% of which are singletons, and 0.36% rests with the top ten. This record comes from a study of shared clonotypes between healthy human individuals. Germline loops: CDR1 LNHDA, CDR2 SQIVND (reference sequence). This CDR3 is 16 amino acids long. V was trimmed by 3 bases and J by 3 bases, leaving 17 bases between them. The chain uses TRBV19 and TRBJ2-5; D tentatively reads TRBD1 or TRBD2 (5 bases each). This sequence was found in a young man in good health. Some clones in this sample may be carry-over from other donors' samples. Sequenced input: naive CD4+ T cells from PBMCs. Subset reported: CD45RA+ positively selected. As DNA, the CDR3 is TGTGCCAGTAGTATGGGACGGGGAGCAACGGAAGAGACCCAGTACTTC. It codes for CASSMGRGATEETQYF.